This entry concerns a single T cell receptor beta chain. These data come from a study of blood T cell repertoires in COVID-19. Clones were sequenced by immunoSEQ multiplex PCR, and TCRdb holds only the in-frame ones, with some missing. The sample has under 130,000 clones; about three quarters are singletons. With 5 bases clipped from V and 5 bases from J, the junction kept 8 bases outside the gene matches. Germline lookup yields CDR1 LNHDA and CDR2 SQIVND (reference sequence). The CDR3 loop spans 17 amino acids. The source of this sequence is an elderly man with acute or convalescent COVID-19. This chain uses TRBV19 with TRBJ2-5, with 16 bases aligning to TRBD2. The sample comprised peripheral blood. The CDR3 protein is CASSPPGLAGGTETQYF. In nucleotides, the CDR3 is TGTGCCAGTAGTCCCCCGGGACTAGCGGGAGGGACGGAGACCCAGTACTTC.